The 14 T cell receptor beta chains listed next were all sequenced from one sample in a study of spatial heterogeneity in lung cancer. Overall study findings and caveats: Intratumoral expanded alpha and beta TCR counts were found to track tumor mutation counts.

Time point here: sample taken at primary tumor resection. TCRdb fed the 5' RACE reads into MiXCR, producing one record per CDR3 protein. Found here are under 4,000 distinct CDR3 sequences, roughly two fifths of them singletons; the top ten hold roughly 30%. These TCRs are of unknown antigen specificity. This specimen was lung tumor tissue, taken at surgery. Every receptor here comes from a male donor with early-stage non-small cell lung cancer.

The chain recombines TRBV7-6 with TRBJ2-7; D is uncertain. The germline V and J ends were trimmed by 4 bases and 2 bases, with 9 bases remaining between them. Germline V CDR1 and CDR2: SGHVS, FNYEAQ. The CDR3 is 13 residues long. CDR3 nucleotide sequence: TGTGCCAGCAGCTCCGAGGTAGCCTACGAGCAGTACTTC. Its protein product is CASSSEVAYEQYF.

The CDR3 here is CASSPLGQALGSYEQYF. Here the CDR3 DNA reads TGTGCCAGCTCACCTCTGGGACAGGCGCTCGGCTCCTACGAGCAGTACTTC. This chain joins TRBV18 and TRBJ2-7; TRBD1 matches 8 bases. The CDR3 extends over 17 amino acids. Germline V gene data show CDR1 as KGHSH and CDR2 as LQKENI. Trimming took 3 bases from V and 0 from J; bases not matched to a gene: 10.

CDR3 residues: CASSLIREDEQYF. CDR3 nucleotides: TGTGCCAGCAGCTTAATACGGGAAGACGAGCAGTACTTC. J is TRBJ2-7 and V is TRBV7-3; perhaps TRBD2 as D (5 bases). This CDR3 is 13 amino acids long. Germline V CDR1 and CDR2: SGHTA, FQGTGA. V lost 1 base, J lost 5 bases, and 9 bases lay in between.

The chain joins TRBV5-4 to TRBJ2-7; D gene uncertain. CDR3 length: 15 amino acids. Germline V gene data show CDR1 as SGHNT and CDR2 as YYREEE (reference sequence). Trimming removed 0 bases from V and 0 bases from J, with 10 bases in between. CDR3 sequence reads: CASSLGSASSYEQYF. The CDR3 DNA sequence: TGTGCCAGCAGCTTGGGGAGTGCGAGCTCCTACGAGCAGTACTTC.

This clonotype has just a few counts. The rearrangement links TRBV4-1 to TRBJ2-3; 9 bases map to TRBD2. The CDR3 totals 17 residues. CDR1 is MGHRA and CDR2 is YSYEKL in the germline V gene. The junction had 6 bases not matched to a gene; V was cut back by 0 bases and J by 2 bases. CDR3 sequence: CASSQDGTSQSTDTQYF. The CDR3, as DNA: TGCGCCAGCAGCCAAGATGGGACTAGCCAATCCACAGATACGCAGTATTTT.

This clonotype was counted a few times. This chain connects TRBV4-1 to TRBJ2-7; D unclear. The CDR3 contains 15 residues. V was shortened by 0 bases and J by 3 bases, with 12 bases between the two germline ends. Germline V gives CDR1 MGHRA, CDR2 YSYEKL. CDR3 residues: CASSQDPRVYYEQYF. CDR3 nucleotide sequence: TGCGCCAGCAGCCAAGATCCCCGAGTGTACTACGAGCAGTACTTC.

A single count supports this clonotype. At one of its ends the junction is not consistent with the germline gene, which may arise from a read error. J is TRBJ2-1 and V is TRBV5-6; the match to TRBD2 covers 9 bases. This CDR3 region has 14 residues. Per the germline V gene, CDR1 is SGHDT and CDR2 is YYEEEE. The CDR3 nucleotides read TGTGCCAGCAGATTGGCTAGCGGGGACAATGAGCAGTTCTTC. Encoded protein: CASRLASGDNEQFF.

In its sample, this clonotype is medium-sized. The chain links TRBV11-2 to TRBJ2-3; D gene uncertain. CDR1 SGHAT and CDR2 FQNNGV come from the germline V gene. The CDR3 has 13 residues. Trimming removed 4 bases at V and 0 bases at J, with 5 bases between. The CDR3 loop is CASSYLSTDTQYF. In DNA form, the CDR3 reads TGTGCCAGCAGCTACCTAAGCACAGATACGCAGTATTTT.

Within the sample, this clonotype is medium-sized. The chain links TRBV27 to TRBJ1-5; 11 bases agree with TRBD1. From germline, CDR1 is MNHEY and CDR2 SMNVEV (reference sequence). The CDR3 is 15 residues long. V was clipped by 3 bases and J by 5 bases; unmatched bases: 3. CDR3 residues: CASSFGTGGDQPQHF. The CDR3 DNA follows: TGTGCCAGCAGTTTTGGGACAGGGGGTGATCAGCCCCAGCATTTT.

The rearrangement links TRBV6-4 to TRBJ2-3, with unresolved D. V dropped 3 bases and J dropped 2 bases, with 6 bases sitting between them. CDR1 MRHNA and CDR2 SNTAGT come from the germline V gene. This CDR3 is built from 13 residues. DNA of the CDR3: TGTGCCAGCAGTGAGGTCCCCACAGATACGCAGTATTTT. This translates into CASSEVPTDTQYF.

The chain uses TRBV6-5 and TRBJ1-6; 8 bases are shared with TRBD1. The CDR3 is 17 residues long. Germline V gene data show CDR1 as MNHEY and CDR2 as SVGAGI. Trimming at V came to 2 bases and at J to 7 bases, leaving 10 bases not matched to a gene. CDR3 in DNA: TGTGCCAGCAGTTACGGTAGAGGACAGGGAAAGAATTCACCCCTCCACTTT. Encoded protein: CASSYGRGQGKNSPLHF.

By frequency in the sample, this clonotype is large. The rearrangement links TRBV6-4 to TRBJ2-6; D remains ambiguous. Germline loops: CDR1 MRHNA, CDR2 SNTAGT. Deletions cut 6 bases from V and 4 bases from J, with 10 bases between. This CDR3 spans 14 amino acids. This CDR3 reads CASRDPGGANVLTF. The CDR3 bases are TGTGCCAGCAGAGATCCTGGGGGGGCCAACGTCCTGACTTTC.

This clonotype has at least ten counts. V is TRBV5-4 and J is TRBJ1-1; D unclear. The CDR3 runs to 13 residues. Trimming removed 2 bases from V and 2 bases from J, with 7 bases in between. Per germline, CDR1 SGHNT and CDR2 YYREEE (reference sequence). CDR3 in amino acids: CASSLTRNTEAFF. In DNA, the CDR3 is TGTGCCAGCAGCTTAACACGAAACACTGAAGCTTTCTTT.

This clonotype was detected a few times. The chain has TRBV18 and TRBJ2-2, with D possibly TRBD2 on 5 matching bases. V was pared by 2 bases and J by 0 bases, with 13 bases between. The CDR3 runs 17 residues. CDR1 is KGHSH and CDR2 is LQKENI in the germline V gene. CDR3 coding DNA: TGTGCCAGCTCACCAGACGGGGTAGCCGCGAACACCGGGGAGCTGTTTTTT. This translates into CASSPDGVAANTGELFF.